The clone carrying this T cell receptor beta chain was seen a single time. What it recognizes is unknown. These data belong to a study of OX40 agonist ivuxolimab in advanced cancers. Study as a whole: Ivuxolimab was administered intravenously to patients at 0.01 to 10 mg/kg every 2 weeks. Earlier treatment with anti-PD-1, anti-PD-L1 or anti-CTLA-4 was permitted, and 35% to 40% had received some. The study enrolled dose-escalation patients with hepatocellular carcinoma, melanoma, renal cell or head and neck cancer. Study conclusions and caveats: Doses of 0.1 to 3.0 mg/kg were accompanied by clonal expansion of CD4+ and CD8+ blood T cells by week 6.

The repertoire was sequenced with immunoSEQ multiplex PCR; TCRdb's copy has only in-frame clones and lacks some. The sample lists around 75,000 clones, roughly 80% occurring once. The CDR3 is 15 amino acids. Trimming removed 4 bases from V and 6 bases from J; junction bases left unmatched: 6. Germline lookup yields CDR1 MDHEN and CDR2 SYDVKM. The rearrangement links TRBV28 to TRBJ2-4; 10 nucleotides align to TRBD1. The TCR sequence derives from an adult with an advanced solid tumor such as melanoma, head and neck, liver or kidney cancer. Sequenced here: CD4+ or CD8+ T cells sorted from blood, sampled in a trial of the OX40 agonist ivuxolimab. The CDR3 loop is CASSSTTGGLNIQYF. In nucleotides, the CDR3 is TGTGCCAGCAGTTCCACGACAGGGGGCCTAAACATTCAGTACTTC. The full variable domain, with the rest looked up from reference TRBV28 and TRBJ2-4, is DVKVTQSSRYLVKRTGEKVFLECVQDMDHENMFWYRQDPGLGLRLIYFSYDVKMKEKGDIPEGYSVSREKKERFSLILESASTNQTSMYLCASSSTTGGLNIQYFGAGTRLSVL.